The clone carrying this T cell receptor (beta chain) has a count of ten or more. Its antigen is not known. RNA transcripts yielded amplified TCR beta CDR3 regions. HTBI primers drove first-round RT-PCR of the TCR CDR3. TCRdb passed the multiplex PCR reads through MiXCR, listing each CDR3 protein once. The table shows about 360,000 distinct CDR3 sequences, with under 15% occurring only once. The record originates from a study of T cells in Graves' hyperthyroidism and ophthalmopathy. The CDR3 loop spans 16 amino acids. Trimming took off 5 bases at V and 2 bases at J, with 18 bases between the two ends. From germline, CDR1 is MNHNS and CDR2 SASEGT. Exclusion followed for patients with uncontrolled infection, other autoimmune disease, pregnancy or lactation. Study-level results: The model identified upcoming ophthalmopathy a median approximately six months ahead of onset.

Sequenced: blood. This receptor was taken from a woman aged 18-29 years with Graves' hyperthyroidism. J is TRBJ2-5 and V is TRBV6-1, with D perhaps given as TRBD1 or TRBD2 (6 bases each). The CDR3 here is CASSSTLGGGQETQYF. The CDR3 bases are TGTGCCAGCAGTTCCACCCTTGGAGGGGGGCAAGAGACCCAGTACTTC.